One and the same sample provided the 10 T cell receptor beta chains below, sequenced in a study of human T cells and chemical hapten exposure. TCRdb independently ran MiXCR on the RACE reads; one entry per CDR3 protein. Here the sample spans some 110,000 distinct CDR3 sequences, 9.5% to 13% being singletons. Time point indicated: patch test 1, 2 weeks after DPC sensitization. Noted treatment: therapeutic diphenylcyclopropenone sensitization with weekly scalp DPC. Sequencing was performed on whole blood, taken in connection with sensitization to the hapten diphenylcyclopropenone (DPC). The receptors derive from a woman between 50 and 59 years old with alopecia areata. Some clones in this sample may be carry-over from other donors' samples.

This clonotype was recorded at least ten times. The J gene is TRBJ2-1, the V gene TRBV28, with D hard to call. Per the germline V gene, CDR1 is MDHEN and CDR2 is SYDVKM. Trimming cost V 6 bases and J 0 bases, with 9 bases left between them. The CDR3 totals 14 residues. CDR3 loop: CASSPVSSYNEQFF. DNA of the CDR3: TGTGCCAGCAGCCCCGTTAGCTCCTACAATGAGCAGTTCTTC.

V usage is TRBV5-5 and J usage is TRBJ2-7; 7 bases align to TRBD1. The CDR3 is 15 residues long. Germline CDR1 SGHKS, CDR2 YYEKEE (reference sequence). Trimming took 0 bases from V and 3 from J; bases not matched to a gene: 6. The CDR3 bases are TGTGCCAGCAGCTTGGCGGGACAGAGACACTACGAGCAGTACTTC. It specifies CASSLAGQRHYEQYF.

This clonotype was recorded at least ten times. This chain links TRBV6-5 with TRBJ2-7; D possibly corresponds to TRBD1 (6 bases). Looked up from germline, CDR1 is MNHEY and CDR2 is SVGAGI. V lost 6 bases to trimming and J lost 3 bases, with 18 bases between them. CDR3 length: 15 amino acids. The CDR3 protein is CASSPTGPFDYEQYF. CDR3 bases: TGTGCCAGCAGCCCAACAGGGCCCTTTGACTACGAGCAGTACTTC.

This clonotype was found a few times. The CDR3 DNA reads TGTGCCAGCAGCCGGACGTTGTCACCCCTCCACTTT. Translating gives CASSRTLSPLHF. This rearrangement joins TRBV7-9 to TRBJ1-6; no clear D gene. The length of the CDR3 is 12 residues. Germline loops: CDR1 SEHNR, CDR2 FQNEAQ (reference sequence). Trimming took off 5 bases at V and 10 bases at J, with 9 bases between the two ends.

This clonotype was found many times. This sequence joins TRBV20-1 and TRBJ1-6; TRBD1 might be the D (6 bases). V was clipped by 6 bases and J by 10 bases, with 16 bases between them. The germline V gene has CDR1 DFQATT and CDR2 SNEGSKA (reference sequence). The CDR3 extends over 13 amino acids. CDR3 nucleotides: TGCAGTGCCCCACAGGGATTAGGGTCACCCCTCCACTTT. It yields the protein CSAPQGLGSPLHF.

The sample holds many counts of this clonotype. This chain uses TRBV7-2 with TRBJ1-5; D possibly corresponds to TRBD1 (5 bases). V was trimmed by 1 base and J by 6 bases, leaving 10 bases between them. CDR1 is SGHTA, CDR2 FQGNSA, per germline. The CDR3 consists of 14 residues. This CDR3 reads CASSLDAGGQPQHF. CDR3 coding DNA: TGTGCCAGCAGCTTAGACGCCGGGGGTCAGCCCCAGCATTTT. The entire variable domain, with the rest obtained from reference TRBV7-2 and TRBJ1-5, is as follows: GAGVSQSPSNKVTEKGKDVELRCDPISGHTALYWYRQSLGQGLEFLIYFQGNSAPDKSGLPSDRFSAERTGGSVSTLTIQRTQQEDSAVYLCASSLDAGGQPQHFGDGTRLSIL.

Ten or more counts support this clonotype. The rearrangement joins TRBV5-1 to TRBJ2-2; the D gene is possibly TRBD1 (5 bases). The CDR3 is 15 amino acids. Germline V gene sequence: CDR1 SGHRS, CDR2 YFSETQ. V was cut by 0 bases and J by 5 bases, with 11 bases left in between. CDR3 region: CASSLDGQLTGELFF. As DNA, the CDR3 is TGCGCCAGCAGCTTGGATGGACAACTAACCGGGGAGCTGTTTTTT.

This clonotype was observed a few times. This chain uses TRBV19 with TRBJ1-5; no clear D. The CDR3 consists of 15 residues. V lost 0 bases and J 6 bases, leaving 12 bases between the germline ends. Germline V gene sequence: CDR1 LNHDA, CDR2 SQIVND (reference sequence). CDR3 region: CASSIEASSSQPQHF. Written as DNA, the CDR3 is TGTGCCAGTAGTATAGAGGCTTCTTCATCTCAGCCCCAGCATTTT.

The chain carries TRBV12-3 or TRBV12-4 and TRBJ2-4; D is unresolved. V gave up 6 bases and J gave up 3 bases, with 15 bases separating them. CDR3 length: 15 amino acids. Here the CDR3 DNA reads TGTGCCAGCAGCTCCTCCCTCGGGTTCAAAAACATTCAGTACTTC. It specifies CASSSSLGFKNIQYF.

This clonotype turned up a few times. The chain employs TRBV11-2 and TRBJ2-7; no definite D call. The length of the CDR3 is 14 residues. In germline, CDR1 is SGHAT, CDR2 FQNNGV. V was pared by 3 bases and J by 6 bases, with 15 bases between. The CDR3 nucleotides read TGTGCCAGCAGCTTTAGTGTAAAGTCGGGCGAGCAGTACTTC. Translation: CASSFSVKSGEQYF. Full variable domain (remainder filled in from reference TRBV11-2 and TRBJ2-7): EAGVAQSPRYKIIEKRQSVAFWCNPISGHATLYWYQQILGQGPKLLIQFQNNGVVDDSQLPKDRFSAERLKGVDSTLKIQPAKLEDSAVYLCASSFSVKSGEQYFGPGTRLTVT.